The entry below describes one T cell receptor (beta chain). The antigen remains unidentified. The data are from a study of cytomegalovirus exposure and HLA in healthy donors. Points from the study as a whole: The authors later found HLA-associated TCR beta chains more clonally expanded than equally common others. Evidence from a later analysis indicated that most CMV-associated TCR beta chains looked HLA-restricted.

13 Jbeta primers and 60 Vbeta primers were used for the PCR. Data came from immunoSEQ multiplex PCR; TCRdb stores just in-frame clones and leaves some out. The sample records about 140,000 clones, 76% being singletons. There are 14 residues in the CDR3. V dropped 2 bases and J dropped 4 bases, with 11 bases sitting between them. Germline assignment: CDR1 SNHLY and CDR2 FYNNEI. The sample was PBMCs. This clonotype was obtained from a man between 40 and 49 years old in good health and CMV-seronegative. This chain joins TRBV2 and TRBJ1-2; D remains ambiguous. CDR3 bases: TGTGCCAGCAGTGAACAGACATTCACCTATGGCTACACCTTC. This translates into CASSEQTFTYGYTF.